This TCR beta chain originates from a study of shared clonotypes between healthy human individuals. Study-wide results and caveats: Among non-shared clonotypes, generation probabilities were lower than among those shared by all four donors.

In germline, CDR1 is LGHNT, CDR2 FRNRAP. Trimming removed 2 bases at V and 6 bases at J, with 11 bases between. The CDR3 loop spans 14 amino acids. Concerning this clone: The antigen is not known.

Replicate PCRs run on sorted subsets employed 200 ng DNA, 25,000 to 35,000 T cell genomes. Assay used: immunoSEQ multiplex PCR; TCRdb lists only in-frame clones, some missing. The sample holds some 2.3 million clones, approximately 95% seen once. This chain connects TRBV12-5 to TRBJ1-3; D remains ambiguous. Sequenced sample: naive CD4+ T cells from PBMCs. The sample's subset: CD45RA+ positively selected. The receptor's source is a man younger than 35 in good health. Some clones in this sample may be carry-over from other donors' samples. The CDR3 nucleotides read TGTGCTAGTGGTTTGTCACCCCGGGAAAACACCATATATTTT. This sequence encodes CASGLSPRENTIYF.